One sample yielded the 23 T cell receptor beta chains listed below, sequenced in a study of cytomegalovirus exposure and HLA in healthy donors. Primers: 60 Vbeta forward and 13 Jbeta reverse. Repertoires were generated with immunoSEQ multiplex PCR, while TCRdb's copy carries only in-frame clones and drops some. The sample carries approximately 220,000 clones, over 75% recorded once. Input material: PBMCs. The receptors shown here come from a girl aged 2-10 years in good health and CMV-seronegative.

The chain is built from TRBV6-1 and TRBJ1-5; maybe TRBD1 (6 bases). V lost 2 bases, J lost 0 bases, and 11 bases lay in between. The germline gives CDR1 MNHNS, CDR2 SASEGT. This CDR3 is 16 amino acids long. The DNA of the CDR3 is TGTGCCAGCAGTGAAACAGGGCCGTATAGCAATCAGCCCCAGCATTTT. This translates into CASSETGPYSNQPQHF.

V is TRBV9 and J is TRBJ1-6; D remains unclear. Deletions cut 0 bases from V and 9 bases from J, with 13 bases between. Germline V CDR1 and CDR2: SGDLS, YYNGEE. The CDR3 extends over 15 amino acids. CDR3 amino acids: CASSVGVPGSSPLHF. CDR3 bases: TGTGCCAGCAGCGTAGGTGTCCCTGGTAGTTCACCCCTCCACTTT. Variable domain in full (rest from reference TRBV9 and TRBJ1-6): DSGVTQTPKHLITATGQRVTLRCSPRSGDLSVYWYQQSLDQGLQFLIQYYNGEERAKGNILERFSAQQFPDLHSELNLSSLELGDSALYFCASSVGVPGSSPLHFGNGTRLTVT.

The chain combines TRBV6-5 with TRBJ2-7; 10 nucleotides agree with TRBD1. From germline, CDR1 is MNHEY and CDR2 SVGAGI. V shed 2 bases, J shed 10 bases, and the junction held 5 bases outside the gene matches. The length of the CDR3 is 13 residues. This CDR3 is CASSYPGTGDQYF. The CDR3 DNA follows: TGTGCCAGCAGTTACCCCGGGACAGGGGACCAGTACTTC.

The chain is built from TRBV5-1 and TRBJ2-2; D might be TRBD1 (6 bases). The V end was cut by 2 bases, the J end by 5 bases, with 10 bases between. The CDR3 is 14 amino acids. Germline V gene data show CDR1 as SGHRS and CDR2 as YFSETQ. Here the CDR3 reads CASSFNRATGELFF. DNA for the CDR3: TGCGCCAGCAGCTTCAACAGGGCTACCGGGGAGCTGTTTTTT.

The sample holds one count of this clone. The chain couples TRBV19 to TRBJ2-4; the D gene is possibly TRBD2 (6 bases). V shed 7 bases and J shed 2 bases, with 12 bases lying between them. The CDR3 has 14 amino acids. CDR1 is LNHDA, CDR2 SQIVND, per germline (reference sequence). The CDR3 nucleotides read TGTGCCAGTACACCAGGACTAACCAAAAACATTCAGTACTTC. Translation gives CASTPGLTKNIQYF. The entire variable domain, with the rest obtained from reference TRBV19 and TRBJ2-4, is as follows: DGGITQSPKYLFRKEGQNVTLSCEQNLNHDAMYWYRQDPGQGLRLIYYSQIVNDFQKGDIAEGYSVSREKKESFPLTVTSAQKNPTAFYLCASTPGLTKNIQYFGAGTRLSVL.

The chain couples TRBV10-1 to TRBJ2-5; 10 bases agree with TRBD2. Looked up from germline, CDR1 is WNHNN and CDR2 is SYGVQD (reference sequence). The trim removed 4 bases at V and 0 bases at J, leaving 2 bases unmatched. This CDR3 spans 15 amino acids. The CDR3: CASSAGLAYQETQYF. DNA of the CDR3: TGCGCCAGCAGTGCGGGACTAGCGTACCAAGAGACCCAGTACTTC.

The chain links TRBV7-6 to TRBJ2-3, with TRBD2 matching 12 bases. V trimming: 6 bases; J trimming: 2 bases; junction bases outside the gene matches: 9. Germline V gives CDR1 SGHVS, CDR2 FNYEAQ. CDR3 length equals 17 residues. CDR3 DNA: TGTGCCAGCAGTAACCCGAGGACTAGCGGGGACACAGATACGCAGTATTTT. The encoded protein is CASSNPRTSGDTDTQYF.

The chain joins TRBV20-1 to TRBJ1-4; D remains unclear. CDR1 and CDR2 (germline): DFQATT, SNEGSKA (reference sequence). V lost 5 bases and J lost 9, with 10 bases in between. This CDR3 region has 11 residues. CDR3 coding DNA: TGCAGTGCTGCATACAGTCAAAAACTGTTTTTT. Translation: CSAAYSQKLFF.

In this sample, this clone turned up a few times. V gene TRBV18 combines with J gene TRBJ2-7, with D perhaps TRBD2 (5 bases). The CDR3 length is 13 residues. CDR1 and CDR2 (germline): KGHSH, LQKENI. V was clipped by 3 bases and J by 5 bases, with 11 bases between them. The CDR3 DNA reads TGTGCCAGCTCACCCTCGGGGTGGAACGAGCAGTACTTC. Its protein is CASSPSGWNEQYF.

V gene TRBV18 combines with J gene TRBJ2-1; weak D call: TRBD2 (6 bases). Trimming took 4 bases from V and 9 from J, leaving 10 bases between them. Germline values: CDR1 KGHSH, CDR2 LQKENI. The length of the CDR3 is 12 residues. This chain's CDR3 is CASSRDSSEQFF. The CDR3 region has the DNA TGTGCCAGCTCACGGGACTCTTCTGAGCAGTTCTTC.

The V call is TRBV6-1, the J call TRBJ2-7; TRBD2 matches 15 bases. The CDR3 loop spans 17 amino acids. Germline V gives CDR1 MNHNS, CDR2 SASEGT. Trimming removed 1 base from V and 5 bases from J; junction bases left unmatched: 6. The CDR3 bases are TGTGCCAGCAGTGAAGAAGGACTAGCGGGAGGGATGGACGAGCAGTACTTC. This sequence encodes CASSEEGLAGGMDEQYF.

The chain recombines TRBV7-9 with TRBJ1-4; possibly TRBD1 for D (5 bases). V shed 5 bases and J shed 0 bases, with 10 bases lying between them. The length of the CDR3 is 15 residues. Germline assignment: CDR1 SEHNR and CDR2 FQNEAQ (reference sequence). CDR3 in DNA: TGTGCCAGCAGCCCAACAGGATCAACTAATGAAAAACTGTTTTTT. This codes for CASSPTGSTNEKLFF.

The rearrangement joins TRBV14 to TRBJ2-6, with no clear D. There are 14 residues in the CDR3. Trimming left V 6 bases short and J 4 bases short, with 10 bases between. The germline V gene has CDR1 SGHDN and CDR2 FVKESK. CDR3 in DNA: TGTGCCAGCAGATACTCGCCGGGGGCCAACGTCCTGACTTTC. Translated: CASRYSPGANVLTF. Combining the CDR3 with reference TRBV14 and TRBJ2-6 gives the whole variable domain EAGVTQFPSHSVIEKGQTVTLRCDPISGHDNLYWYRRVMGKEIKFLLHFVKESKQDESGMPNNRFLAERTGGTYSTLKVQPAELEDSGVYFCASRYSPGANVLTFGAGSRLTVL.

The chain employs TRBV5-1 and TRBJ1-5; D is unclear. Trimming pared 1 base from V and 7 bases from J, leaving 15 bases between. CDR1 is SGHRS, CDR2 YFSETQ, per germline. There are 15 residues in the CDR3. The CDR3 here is CASSLSAGEGQPQHF. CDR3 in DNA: TGCGCCAGCAGCTTGTCCGCCGGCGAGGGACAGCCCCAGCATTTT.

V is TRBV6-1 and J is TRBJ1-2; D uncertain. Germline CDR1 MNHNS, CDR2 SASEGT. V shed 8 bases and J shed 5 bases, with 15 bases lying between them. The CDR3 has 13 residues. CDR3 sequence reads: CASSQAAGYGYTF. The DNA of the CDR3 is TGTGCCAGCTCTCAAGCAGCGGGGTATGGCTACACCTTC.

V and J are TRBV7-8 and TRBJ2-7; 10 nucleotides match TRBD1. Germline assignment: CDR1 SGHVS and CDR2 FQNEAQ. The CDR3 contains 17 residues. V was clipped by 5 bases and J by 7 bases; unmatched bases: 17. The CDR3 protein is CASSHTGGGTGVGEQYF. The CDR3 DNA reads TGTGCCAGCAGCCATACTGGTGGCGGGACAGGGGTCGGGGAGCAGTACTTC.

CDR3 protein: CASSGRTGHNSPLHF. The CDR3 DNA reads TGTGCCAGCAGCGGACGGACAGGGCATAATTCACCCCTCCACTTT. The rearrangement joins TRBV14 to TRBJ1-6; 8 nucleotides line up with TRBD1. The CDR3 runs 15 residues. Trimming took 5 bases from V and 5 from J; bases not matched to a gene: 5. Germline V CDR1 and CDR2: SGHDN, FVKESK.

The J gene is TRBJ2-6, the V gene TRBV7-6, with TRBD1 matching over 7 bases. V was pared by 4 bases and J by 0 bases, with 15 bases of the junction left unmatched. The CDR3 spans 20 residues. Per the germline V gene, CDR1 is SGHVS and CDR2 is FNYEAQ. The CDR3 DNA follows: TGTGCCAGCAGCTCGAAGGGACAGTACGCGACCTACTCTGGGGCCAACGTCCTGACTTTC. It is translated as CASSSKGQYATYSGANVLTF.

CDR3 nucleotide sequence: TGTGCCAGTAGCCGGGACTATAAGACAGATACGCAGTATTTT. It codes for CASSRDYKTDTQYF. The genes are TRBV19 and TRBJ2-3, with 7 bases aligning to TRBD2. Per germline, CDR1 LNHDA and CDR2 SQIVND (reference sequence). The junction had 6 bases not matched to a gene; V was cut back by 6 bases and J by 3 bases. The CDR3 length is 14 residues.

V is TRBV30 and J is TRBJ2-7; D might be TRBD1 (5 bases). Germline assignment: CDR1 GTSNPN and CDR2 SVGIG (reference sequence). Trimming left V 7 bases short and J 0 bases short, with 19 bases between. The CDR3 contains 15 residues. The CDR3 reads CALRVQQGPSYEQYF. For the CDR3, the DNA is TGTGCCTTAAGGGTTCAGCAGGGTCCCTCCTACGAGCAGTACTTC.

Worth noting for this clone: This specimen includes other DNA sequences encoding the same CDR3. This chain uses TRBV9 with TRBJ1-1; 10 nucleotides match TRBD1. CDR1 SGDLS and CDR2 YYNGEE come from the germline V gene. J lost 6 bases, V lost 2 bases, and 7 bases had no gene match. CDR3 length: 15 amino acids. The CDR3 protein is CASSVSGTGDAEAFF. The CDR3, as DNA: TGTGCCAGCAGCGTCTCCGGGACAGGGGACGCTGAAGCTTTCTTT.

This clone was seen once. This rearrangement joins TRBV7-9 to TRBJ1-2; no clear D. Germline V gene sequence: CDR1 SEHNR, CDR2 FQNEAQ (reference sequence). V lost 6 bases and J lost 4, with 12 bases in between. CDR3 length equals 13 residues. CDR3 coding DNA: TGTGCCAGCAGGGAGCCAACGGGCTATGGCTACACCTTC. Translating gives CASREPTGYGYTF.

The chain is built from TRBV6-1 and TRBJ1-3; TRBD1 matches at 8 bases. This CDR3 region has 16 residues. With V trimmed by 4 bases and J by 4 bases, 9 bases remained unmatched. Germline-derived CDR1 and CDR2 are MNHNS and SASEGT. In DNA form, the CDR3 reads TGTGCCAGCAGTGCAACAGGGGGAGAGCGAGGAAACACCATATATTTT. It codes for CASSATGGERGNTIYF.